This TCR beta chain was observed in a study of cytomegalovirus exposure and HLA in healthy donors (dated by TCRdb to between 2016 and 2019). Context from the whole study: An earlier analysis of some 500 of the donors reported about 290 Gb of sequence data and around 110 million unique TCR beta sequences from 150 million to 200 million T cells. Every repertoire in the discovery cohort had been generated on one and the same sequencing platform. Among about 410 genotyped donors of the cohort, an average of about 240,000 unique TCR beta nucleotide sequences was sequenced per donor, of which approximately 18% were non-productive. To study patterns of TCR occurrence, a later analysis re-analyzed previously published TCR beta repertoires from 700 or so donors and added high-resolution HLA genotyping. Class I and class II HLA loci were covered by the typing at four-digit resolution. An early release covering 550 to 650 HLA-typed donors comprised approximately 300 gigabases of sequencing data and 85 million to 100 million unique TCR sequences. An earlier analysis of some 500 of the donors applied high-throughput TCR beta sequencing to assess whether each TCR beta V gene segment acted as functional or pseudogenic. Among the 398 genotyped donors, more than 70% belonged to the genetic ancestry cluster associated with self-reported Caucasian donors. A later genetic analysis took genome-wide SNP genotypes for about three fifths of the 666 donors and used that subset as a discovery cohort. Typing coverage varied by locus: roughly 620-630 donors for A, B, C, DRB1 and DQB1; more than 500 for DQA1; approximately 610 for DPA1; approximately 490 for DPB1. Donor age, sex, ethnicity and CMV serostatus were collected together with the repertoire data. Along with the roughly 710-subject first cohort, a separate validation cohort of approximately 110 different subjects was used. In the later analysis, no new phenotypic data were used to find candidate immune exposures; instead, reliance was placed on TCR beta sequences and their occurrence across donors. The study was designed to test whether signatures of past pathogen exposure could be identified by cataloging public T cell receptors. To predict cytomegalovirus infection status, the study combined high-throughput TCR immunosequencing, statistical association of individual TCRs with disease status, and machine learning. The T cell repertoires of several hundred subjects were profiled by immunosequencing and related to cytomegalovirus serostatus. Several DR-DQ haplotypes were handled as single units for association and clustering because linkage in the cohort was strong. What the work shows at the level of the full study, not this receptor alone: The cohort was sequenced for TCR beta chains only, and without alpha or paired-chain data the features that could be detected were limited. Cytomegalovirus status was reported to be diagnosed by the classifier with high specificity and sensitivity in both the original and validation cohorts. In a later analysis, HLA-associated TCR beta chains showed more clonal expansion and lower generation probabilities than non-associated chains that were equally common. In a later genetic analysis, a missense DCLRE1C variant was associated with V-gene and J-gene trimming of TCR beta chains, and the association was replicated in an independent cohort. In the study, some 180 TCR beta chains were listed as associated with cytomegalovirus. Some IMGT-functional V segments, including TRBV6-2 and TRBV6-3, could not be distinguished by the 87-base-pair reads and were therefore excluded. The authors suggested that the approach could potentially be extended to other disease states and immunological phenotypes. An earlier analysis of 587 of the donors showed that most TCR beta V segments appeared in productive rearrangements either about 90% or about 30% of the time, which broadly matched IMGT annotations. The sequencing pipeline was judged likely to have produced a cluster of highly shared sequence variants as a technical artifact. Because counts were too low, seventeen rarely observed V segments, including chromosome 9 orphons, were excluded from the earlier analysis of around 640 of the donors. A few of the identified cytomegalovirus-associated TCR beta chains were confirmed in vitro to be specific for cytomegalovirus antigens. Across donors, most TCR sequences were observed very rarely, whereas some public TCRs were present in many individuals. Immune exposure information for the cohort was limited to CMV serostatus. Strong co-occurrence of HLA alleles, especially DR and DQ, made assigning TCR associations to individual alleles difficult. In a later analysis, the rate of TCR association differed among HLA loci, with DRB1 alleles having the most associated TCRs and HLA-C alleles having the fewest. The presence/absence analyses assumed that sequencing depth was roughly uniform across donors, and that assumption may not be true. According to a later analysis, most CMV-associated TCR beta chains appeared to be HLA-restricted, and the HLA associations seemed to be driven largely by CMV exposure. In a later genetic analysis, fewer N-insertions in productive TCRs were reported among donors in an Asian-associated ancestry cluster than the roughly 710-donor mean. Because HLA typing was unavailable for some donors at each locus, only the typed subset was used in association tests. At a false discovery rate of 0.05, a later analysis linked around 15,000 TCR beta sequences to specific HLA alleles. Linkage disequilibrium might explain the correlated functional status among segregating V segments, but an unknown experimental factor could not be excluded. A further reported finding was that TCR beta sequences accurately predicted the HLA-A and HLA-B alleles for most subjects in the first cohort. Several of the top co-occurrence clusters appeared to be linked to parvovirus B19, influenza, CMV and Epstein-Barr virus, according to a later analysis.

The cohort comprised fewer than 750 healthy bone marrow donors. All cohort members were sampled while nominally healthy, although unrecorded immune exposures were likely present. The donor tested CMV seronegative and was one of the 352 seronegative cohort members. A peripheral blood sample was collected from each donor, and TCR beta sequencing was performed on peripheral blood mononuclear cells. The Qiagen DNeasy Blood Extraction Kit was used to extract genomic DNA from the blood cell samples. The library was prepared using the immunoSEQ multiplex PCR assay. For the multiplex PCR, a mixture combining 60 forward primers for TCR Vbeta segments and 13 reverse primers for TCR Jbeta segments was used. The CDR3 region of rearranged TCR beta genes was amplified from genomic DNA with a multiplex PCR assay. Amplified TCR beta libraries were sequenced as 87-base-pair reads on the Illumina HiSeq System. On the authors' methods: A later analysis counted about 80 million unique TCR beta chains across the 640 or so repertoires, and some 11 million of these chains were shared by at least two donors. Raw reads were error-corrected and collapsed into unique sequences with a nearest-neighbor algorithm that merged closely related sequences to remove PCR and sequencing errors. To assign V, D and J gene segments, CDR3 sequences were aligned to IMGT reference sequences. Each retained sequence needed at least a six-nucleotide match to both a V gene segment and a J gene segment. Rearrangements were called productive when the CDR3 lacked stop codons and stayed in frame with V and J; all others were non-productive. CDR3 was defined by IMGT convention, running from the second conserved V-encoded cysteine to the conserved J-encoded phenylalanine. The earlier analysis of fewer than 700 of the donors excluded sequences that lacked an unambiguous match to a single V gene segment. An earlier analysis of several hundred of the donors classified V segments as functional when productive rearrangements were above 56.7% and as segregating when the standard deviation between donors was above 5%. A statistical classification framework was built for diagnosing cytomegalovirus status from the catalog of TCR beta chain sequences. A later analysis assigned V and J genes by comparing TCR nucleotide sequences with IMGT/GENE-DB human TR gene sequences. Using the TCRdist pipeline, a later analysis assigned CDR3 sequences along with most-parsimonious VDJ recombination scenarios. A later analysis defined each TCR beta chain by its CDR3 amino acid sequence plus V-gene family, and excluded reads lacking a unique V-gene family. To address suspected cross-contamination and a sequencing artifact, a later analysis removed a few hundred highly shared, low-generation-probability nucleotide sequences. In a later analysis, a clonal expansion index was calculated for each public chain from normalized within-repertoire ranks of inferred template counts. In a later analysis, generation probabilities were computed with a VDJ recombination model fitted to out-of-frame rearrangements, and the resulting probabilities were checked against IGoR. In a later analysis, hypergeometric tests were used to score TCR-TCR, TCR-HLA and TCR-CMV co-occurrence, with a repertoire-size bias correction applied to TCR pairs. In a later analysis, false discovery rates were estimated by permuting HLA or CMV assignments 20 times. In a later analysis, co-occurring TCRs were grouped with DBSCAN, and TCRdist sequence similarity was added when clustering was performed within HLA-allele-positive subsets. Repertoires with fewer than 30,000 or more than 120,000 public chains were left out of co-occurrence clustering, as were five repertoires with anomalous nucleotide sharing. Imported from immuneACCESS, the table was reduced by TCRdb to in-frame sequences with V and J called. These copies leave out some clones; in studies compared against another copy, an unresolved V gene accounts for under half, and the cause of the remainder is not known. V and J calls and clone size come straight from that table; D and trimming were deduced from the DNA. Here the sample has around 32,000 clones; 44% occur a single time. The top ten clones comprise approximately 2% of the sample.

This clone was detected a few times. It lacks a known antigen. Base qualities are not at hand, and no much larger clone is one base apart. Looking up the germline V gene yields CDR1 SGDLS and CDR2 YYNGEE. The CDR3 covers 13 residues, taking in both the cysteine and the phenylalanine. Only the CDR3 DNA stays, 39 bases, in frame from base 1. The germline ends are 9 bases apart after V is trimmed by 3 bases and J by 3 bases. Sequenced input: PBMCs. The source of this sequence is a woman aged 50 to 65 in good health and CMV-seronegative. Rearrangement joined TRBV9 to TRBJ1-2; the D region possibly corresponds to TRBD1 (5 bases align). The encoded CDR3 is CASSDSGYYGYTF. The nucleotide sequence is TGTGCCAGCAGCGATTCAGGGTACTATGGCTACACCTTC.